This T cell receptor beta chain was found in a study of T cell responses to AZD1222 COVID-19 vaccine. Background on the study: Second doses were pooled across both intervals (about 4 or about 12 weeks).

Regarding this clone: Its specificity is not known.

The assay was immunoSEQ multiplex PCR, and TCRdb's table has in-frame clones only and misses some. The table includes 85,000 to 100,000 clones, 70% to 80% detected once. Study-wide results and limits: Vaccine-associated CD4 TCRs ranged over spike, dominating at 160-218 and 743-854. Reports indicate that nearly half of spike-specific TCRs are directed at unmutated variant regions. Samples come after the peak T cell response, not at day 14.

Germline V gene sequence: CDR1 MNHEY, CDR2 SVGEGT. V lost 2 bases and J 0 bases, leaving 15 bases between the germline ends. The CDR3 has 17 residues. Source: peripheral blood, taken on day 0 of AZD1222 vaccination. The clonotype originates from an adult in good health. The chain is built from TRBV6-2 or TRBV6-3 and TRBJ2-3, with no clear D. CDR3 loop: CASSYGFGVTSTDTQYF. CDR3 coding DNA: TGTGCCAGCAGTTACGGGTTTGGAGTGACTAGCACAGATACGCAGTATTTT.